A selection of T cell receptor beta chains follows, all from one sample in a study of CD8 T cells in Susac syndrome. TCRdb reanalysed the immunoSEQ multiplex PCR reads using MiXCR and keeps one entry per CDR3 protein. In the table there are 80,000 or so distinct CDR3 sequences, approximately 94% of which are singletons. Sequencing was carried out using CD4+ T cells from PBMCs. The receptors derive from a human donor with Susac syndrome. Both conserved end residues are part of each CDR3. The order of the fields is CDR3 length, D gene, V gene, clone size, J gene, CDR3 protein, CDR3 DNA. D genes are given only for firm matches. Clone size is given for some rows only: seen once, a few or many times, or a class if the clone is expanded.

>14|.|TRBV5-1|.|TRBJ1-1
CASRPLGANTEAFF
TGCGCCAGCAGGCCGTTAGGGGCGAACACTGAAGCTTTCTTT
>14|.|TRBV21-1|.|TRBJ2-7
CASSKGRSRYEQYF
TGTGCCAGCAGCAAAGGAAGGTCTCGCTACGAGCAGTACTTC
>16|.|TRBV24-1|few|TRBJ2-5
CATSDLNQGKRETQYF
TGTGCCACCAGTGACCTCAATCAGGGGAAGAGGGAGACCCAGTACTTC
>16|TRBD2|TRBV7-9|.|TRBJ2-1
CASSLRRERTPNEQFF
TGTGCCAGCAGCTTAAGGCGGGAGAGAACCCCCAATGAGCAGTTCTTC
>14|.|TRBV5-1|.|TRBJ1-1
CASTRSEGYTEAFF
TGCGCCAGCACCAGGTCGGAGGGATACACTGAAGCTTTCTTT
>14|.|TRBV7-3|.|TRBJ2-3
CASSIGQITDTQYF
TGTGCCAGCAGCATAGGACAGATCACAGATACGCAGTATTTT
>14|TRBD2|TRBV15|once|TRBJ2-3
CATWGGSHQDTQYF
TGTGCCACCTGGGGGGGTTCCCACCAAGATACGCAGTATTTT
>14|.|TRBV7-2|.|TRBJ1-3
CASSWDEGGNTIYF
TGTGCCAGCAGCTGGGATGAAGGTGGAAACACCATATATTTT
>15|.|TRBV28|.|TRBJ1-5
CASSLWAPSNQPQHF
TGTGCCAGCAGTTTATGGGCTCCTAGCAATCAGCCCCAGCATTTT
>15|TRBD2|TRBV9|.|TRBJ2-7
CASSAGGAGSYEQYF
TGTGCCAGCAGCGCGGGAGGCGCAGGCTCCTACGAGCAGTACTTC
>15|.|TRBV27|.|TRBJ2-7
CASSPAGTRYYEQYF
TGTGCCAGCAGTCCAGCTGGGACACGCTACTACGAGCAGTACTTC
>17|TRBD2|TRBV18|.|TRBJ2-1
CASSPPNWRESYNEQFF
TGTGCCAGCTCACCACCGAACTGGCGGGAGTCCTACAATGAGCAGTTCTTC
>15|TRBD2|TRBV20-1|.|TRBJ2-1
CSARDIAGRRGEQFF
TGCAGTGCTAGAGATATAGCGGGAAGACGCGGTGAGCAGTTCTTC
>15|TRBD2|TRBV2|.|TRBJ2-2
CATARGGRNTGELFF
TGTGCCACCGCGCGGGGCGGGAGGAACACCGGGGAGCTGTTTTTT
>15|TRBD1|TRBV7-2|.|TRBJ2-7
CASSSPRQGLYEQYF
TGTGCCAGCAGCTCCCCCAGACAGGGGTTATACGAGCAGTACTTC
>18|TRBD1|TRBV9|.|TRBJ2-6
CASSAGGAVISGANVLTF
TGTGCCAGCAGCGCAGGGGGCGCGGTCATTTCTGGGGCCAACGTCCTGACTTTC
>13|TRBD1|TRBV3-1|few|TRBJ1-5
CASSQEIDRAQHF
TGTGCCAGCAGCCAAGAGATAGACAGGGCCCAGCATTTT
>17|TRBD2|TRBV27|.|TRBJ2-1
CASSSIPRLAGGREQFF
TGTGCCAGCAGTTCGATCCCTAGACTAGCGGGGGGGCGGGAGCAGTTCTTC
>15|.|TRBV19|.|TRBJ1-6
CASRRGLEYNSPLHF
TGTGCCAGTAGGAGGGGGTTGGAGTATAATTCACCCCTCCACTTT
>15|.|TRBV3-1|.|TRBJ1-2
CASSQDWAGSYGYTF
TGTGCCAGCAGCCAAGATTGGGCAGGGTCCTATGGCTACACCTTC
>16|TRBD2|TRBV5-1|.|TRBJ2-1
CASSLETSGGADEQFF
TGCGCCAGCAGCTTGGAAACTAGCGGGGGGGCCGATGAGCAGTTCTTC
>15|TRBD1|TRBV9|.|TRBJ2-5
CASSVGTGVQETQYF
TGTGCCAGCAGCGTAGGGACAGGGGTACAAGAGACCCAGTACTTC
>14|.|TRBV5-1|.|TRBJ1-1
CASSLGSVNTEAFF
TGCGCCAGCAGCTTGGGTTCCGTGAACACTGAAGCTTTCTTT
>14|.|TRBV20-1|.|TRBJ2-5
CSARDSGLLETQYF
TGCAGTGCTAGAGATTCTGGCTTGTTGGAGACCCAGTACTTC
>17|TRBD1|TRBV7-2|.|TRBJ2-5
CASSLIDLRGPEETQYF
TGTGCCAGCAGCTTAATCGACCTGAGGGGGCCAGAAGAGACCCAGTACTTC
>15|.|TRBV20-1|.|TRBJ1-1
CSARFQGRSATEAFF
TGCAGTGCTAGATTCCAGGGACGCTCGGCCACTGAAGCTTTCTTT
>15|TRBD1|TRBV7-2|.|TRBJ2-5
CASSPGGSGKETQYF
TGTGCCAGCAGCCCAGGGGGCTCGGGTAAAGAGACCCAGTACTTC
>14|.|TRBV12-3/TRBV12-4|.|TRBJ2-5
CASSDRTVQETQYF
TGTGCCAGCAGTGATAGGACTGTCCAAGAGACCCAGTACTTC
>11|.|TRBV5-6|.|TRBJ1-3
CASSLGDSIYF
TGTGCCAGCAGCTTGGGCGACAGCATATATTTT
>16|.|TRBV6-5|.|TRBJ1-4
CASSSGVSRANEKLFF
TGTGCCAGCAGTTCAGGAGTCTCCAGGGCTAATGAAAAACTGTTTTTT
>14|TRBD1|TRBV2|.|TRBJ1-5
CASRDRAGNQPQHF
TGTGCCAGCAGGGACAGGGCTGGCAATCAGCCCCAGCATTTT
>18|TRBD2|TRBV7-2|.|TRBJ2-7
CASSLHGWREGQKYEQYF
TGTGCCAGCAGCTTACACGGGTGGCGGGAGGGCCAGAAGTACGAGCAGTACTTC
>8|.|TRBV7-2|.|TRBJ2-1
CASSLDSF
TGTGCCAGCAGCTTGGACAGCTTC
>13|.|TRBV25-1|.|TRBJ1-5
CASSGPNNQPQHF
TGTGCCAGCAGTGGCCCCAACAATCAGCCCCAGCATTTT
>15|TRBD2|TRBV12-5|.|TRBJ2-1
CASGLWTSGYNEQFF
TGTGCTAGTGGTTTATGGACTAGCGGGTACAATGAGCAGTTCTTC
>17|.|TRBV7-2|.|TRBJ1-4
CASSLLGLARTNEKLFF
TGTGCCAGCAGCTTATTGGGTTTAGCTCGCACTAATGAAAAACTGTTTTTT
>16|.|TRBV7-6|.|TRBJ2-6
CASSPQALSGANVLTF
TGTGCCAGCAGCCCGCAGGCCCTCTCTGGGGCCAACGTCCTGACTTTC
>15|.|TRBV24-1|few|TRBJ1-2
CATSDLRSGADGYTF
TGTGCCACCAGTGATTTGCGATCAGGGGCGGATGGCTACACCTTC
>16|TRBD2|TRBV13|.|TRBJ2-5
CASSLWTSGGGETQYF
TGTGCCAGCAGCTTGTGGACTAGCGGGGGAGGGGAGACCCAGTACTTC
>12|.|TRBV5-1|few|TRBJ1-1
CASRTESTEAFF
TGCGCCAGCCGCACAGAGAGCACTGAAGCTTTCTTT
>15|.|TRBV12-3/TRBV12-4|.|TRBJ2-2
CASSLERSYTGELFF
TGTGCCAGCAGTTTAGAGAGGAGTTACACCGGGGAGCTGTTTTTT
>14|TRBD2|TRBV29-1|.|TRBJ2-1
CSVLRTSYDNEQFF
TGCAGCGTTCTGAGGACTAGCTACGACAATGAGCAGTTCTTC
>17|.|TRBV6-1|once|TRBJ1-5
CASRGLTRYSGNQPQHF
TGTGCCAGCAGAGGACTGACTAGATATAGTGGCAATCAGCCCCAGCATTTT
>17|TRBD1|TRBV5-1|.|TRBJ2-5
CASSSLPNRGRMETQYF
TGCGCCAGCAGCTCCTTACCAAACAGGGGGCGTATGGAGACCCAGTACTTC
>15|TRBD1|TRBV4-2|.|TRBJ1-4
CASSQVGGLNEKLFF
TGTGCCAGCAGCCAAGTAGGGGGCCTTAATGAAAAACTGTTTTTT
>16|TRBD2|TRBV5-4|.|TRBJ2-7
CASSLAGTSAFYEQYF
TGTGCCAGCAGCTTAGCCGGGACTAGCGCCTTCTACGAGCAGTACTTC
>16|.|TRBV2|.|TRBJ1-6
CASSPARSSYNSPLHF
TGTGCCAGCTCTCCGGCCCGAAGCTCCTATAATTCACCCCTCCACTTT
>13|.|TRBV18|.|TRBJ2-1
CASSPPILNEQFF
TGTGCCAGCTCACCACCGATTTTAAATGAGCAGTTCTTC
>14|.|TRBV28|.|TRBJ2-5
CASSFVGECGTQYF
TGTGCCAGCAGTTTTGTCGGGGAATGCGGGACCCAGTACTTC
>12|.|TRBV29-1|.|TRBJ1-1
CSVRTVNTEAFF
TGCAGCGTTAGGACAGTGAACACTGAAGCTTTCTTT
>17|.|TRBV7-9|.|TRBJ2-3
CASSSRRRPLSADTQYF
TGTGCCAGCAGCTCTAGAAGACGCCCGCTTTCCGCAGATACGCAGTATTTT
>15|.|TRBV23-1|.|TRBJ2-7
CASSQSREKIYEQYF
TGCGCCAGCAGTCAATCGCGGGAAAAAATCTACGAGCAGTACTTC
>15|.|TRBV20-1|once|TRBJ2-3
CSARPEPLLGDTQYF
TGCAGTGCTAGACCAGAACCCCTTCTGGGCGATACGCAGTATTTT
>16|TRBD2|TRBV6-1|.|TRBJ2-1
CASSAPGLAGRNEQFF
TGTGCCAGCAGTGCTCCCGGACTAGCGGGAAGGAATGAGCAGTTCTTC
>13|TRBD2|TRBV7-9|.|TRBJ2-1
CASSLLAGGQQFF
TGTGCCAGCAGCTTACTAGCGGGGGGACAGCAGTTCTTC
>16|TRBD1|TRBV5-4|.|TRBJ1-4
CASSFGVGTGDEKLFF
TGTGCCAGCAGCTTCGGCGTCGGGACAGGGGATGAAAAACTGTTTTTT
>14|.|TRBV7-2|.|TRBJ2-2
CASSRRTDTGELFF
TGTGCCAGCAGCCGCCGGACTGACACCGGGGAGCTGTTTTTT
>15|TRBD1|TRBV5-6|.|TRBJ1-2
CASSFWTGDVYGYTF
TGTGCCAGCAGCTTCTGGACAGGGGATGTCTATGGCTACACCTTC